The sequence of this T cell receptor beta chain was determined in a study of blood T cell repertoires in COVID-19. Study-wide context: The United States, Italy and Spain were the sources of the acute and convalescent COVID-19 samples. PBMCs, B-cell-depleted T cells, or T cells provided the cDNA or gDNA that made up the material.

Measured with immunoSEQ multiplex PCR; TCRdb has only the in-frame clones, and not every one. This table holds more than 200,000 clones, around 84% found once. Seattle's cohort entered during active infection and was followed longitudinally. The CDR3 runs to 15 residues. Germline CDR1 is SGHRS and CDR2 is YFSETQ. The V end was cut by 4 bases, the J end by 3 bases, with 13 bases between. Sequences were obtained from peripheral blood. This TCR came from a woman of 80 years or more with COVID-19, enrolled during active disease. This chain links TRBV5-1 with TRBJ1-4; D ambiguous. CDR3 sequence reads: CASSPDSDSNEKLFF. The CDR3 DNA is TGCGCCAGCAGCCCGGATAGTGACTCTAATGAAAAACTGTTTTTT. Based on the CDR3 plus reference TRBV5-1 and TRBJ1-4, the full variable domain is KAGVTQTPRYLIKTRGQQVTLSCSPISGHRSVSWYQQTPGQGLQFLFEYFSETQRNKGNFPGRFSGRQFSNSRSEMNVSTLELGDSALYLCASSPDSDSNEKLFFGSGTQLSVL.